Listed below are T cell receptor beta chains from one sample, sequenced in a study of T cell responses to AZD1222 COVID-19 vaccine. Profiling relied on immunoSEQ multiplex PCR, and the TCRdb table lists in-frame clones only, not all of them. The table records about 150,000 clones, about nine tenths of them present only once. The starting material was peripheral blood, obtained on day 0 of AZD1222 vaccination. Receptor source: an adult in good health. The CDR3 runs from the conserved cysteine through the conserved F or W. D genes are given only for firm matches. Only some rows state a clone size, as once, few, many or a class for expanded clones.

>TRBD2|TRBV9|NA|TRBJ2-3
CASSLTSGRGDTQYF
TGTGCCAGCAGCTTGACTAGCGGGAGAGGAGATACGCAGTATTTT
>NA|TRBV6-2/TRBV6-3|once|TRBJ2-3
CASSYGELADTQYF
TGTGCCAGCAGTTACGGAGAGCTTGCAGATACGCAGTATTTT
>NA|TRBV20-1|few|TRBJ1-2
CSASNQAALYGYTF
TGCAGTGCTAGTAATCAGGCTGCTCTCTATGGCTACACCTTC
>NA|TRBV6-2/TRBV6-3|NA|TRBJ1-2
CASSSGPYGYTF
TGTGCCAGCAGTTCTGGTCCCTATGGCTACACCTTC
>TRBD2|TRBV5-1|few|TRBJ2-7
CASSYLAGGYEQYF
TGCGCCAGCAGCTATCTAGCGGGAGGTTACGAGCAGTACTTC
>NA|TRBV6-5|medium-sized|TRBJ1-2
CASSSQGRANYGYTF
TGTGCCAGCAGCTCCCAGGGGAGAGCTAACTATGGCTACACCTTC
>NA|TRBV28|NA|TRBJ2-1
CASTRGGSYNEQFF
TGTGCCAGCACCCGGGGTGGGTCCTACAATGAGCAGTTCTTC
>NA|TRBV7-9|NA|TRBJ2-1
CASSSPTTSTWEQFF
TGTGCCAGCAGCTCCCCCACTACTAGCACTTGGGAGCAGTTCTTC
>NA|TRBV6-5|NA|TRBJ1-2
CASKPGGGNYGYTF
TGTGCCAGCAAACCGGGAGGGGGAAACTATGGCTACACCTTC
>NA|TRBV7-9|NA|TRBJ1-4
CASSLAHERTEKLFF
TGTGCCAGCAGCTTAGCCCACGAAAGGACTGAAAAACTGTTTTTT
>NA|TRBV12-3/TRBV12-4|NA|TRBJ1-5
CASQRRVHQPQHF
TGTGCCAGCCAACGCAGGGTCCATCAGCCCCAGCATTTT
>NA|TRBV28|NA|TRBJ2-7
CASSPVTAGGGSSYEQYF
TGTGCCAGCAGTCCCGTGACAGCTGGTGGTGGAAGCTCCTACGAGCAGTACTTC
>TRBD1|TRBV9|NA|TRBJ2-2
CASSVTGVAGELFF
TGTGCCAGCAGCGTTACAGGGGTTGCCGGGGAGCTGTTTTTT
>NA|TRBV5-1|NA|TRBJ1-1
CASSLVIGSLNTEAFF
TGCGCCAGCAGCTTGGTTATCGGGTCGCTAAACACTGAAGCTTTCTTT
>NA|TRBV4-1|NA|TRBJ1-3
CASSLRLGSSGNTIYF
TGCGCCAGCAGCCTACGTTTAGGTAGCTCTGGAAACACCATATATTTT
>NA|TRBV3-1/TRBV3-2|NA|TRBJ1-3
CASSPQGWMLSGNTIYF
TGTGCCAGCAGCCCTCAGGGGTGGATGCTCTCTGGAAACACCATATATTTT
>NA|TRBV3-1/TRBV3-2|NA|TRBJ2-7
CASSLRRTDEQYF
TGTGCCAGCAGCTTACGGAGGACTGACGAGCAGTACTTC
>NA|TRBV9|NA|TRBJ1-3
CASSVGSGWSGNTIYF
TGTGCCAGCAGCGTAGGGTCAGGGTGGTCTGGAAACACCATATATTTT
>TRBD1|TRBV6-5|NA|TRBJ1-2
CPPPGQANYGYTF
TGTCCGCCACCGGGACAGGCTAACTATGGCTACACCTTC
>NA|TRBV5-4|few|TRBJ1-6
CASSLDQGDSPLHF
TGTGCCAGCAGCTTGGATCAGGGTGATTCACCCCTCCACTTT
>NA|TRBV7-9|NA|TRBJ1-4
CASSPDGEKLFF
TGTGCCAGCAGCCCGGACGGGGAAAAACTGTTTTTT
>TRBD1|TRBV25-1|NA|TRBJ2-5
CASTPGTGGTETQYF
TGTGCCAGCACCCCCGGGACAGGGGGCACGGAGACCCAGTACTTC
>NA|TRBV7-9|once|TRBJ1-4
CASSFGLTNEKLFF
TGTGCCAGCAGCTTTGGACTGACTAATGAAAAACTGTTTTTT
>TRBD1|TRBV19|NA|TRBJ2-6
CASSNRGQKLGANVLTF
TGTGCCAGTAGCAACAGGGGGCAGAAGCTTGGGGCCAACGTCCTGACTTTC
>TRBD1|TRBV18|NA|TRBJ2-3
CASSPDVAGGTDTQYF
TGTGCCAGCTCACCAGACGTGGCAGGGGGAACAGATACGCAGTATTTT
>TRBD2|TRBV27|NA|TRBJ2-1
CASSLGASGRARDNEQFF
TGTGCCAGCAGTTTAGGGGCTAGCGGGAGGGCTCGAGACAATGAGCAGTTCTTC
>NA|TRBV5-1|NA|TRBJ1-1
CASSLRGIGNTEAFF
TGCGCCAGCAGCTTGAGAGGGATTGGGAACACTGAAGCTTTCTTT
>NA|TRBV5-1|NA|TRBJ2-3
CASSSGPRADRDTQYF
TGCGCCAGCAGCTCCGGACCCAGGGCGGACCGGGATACGCAGTATTTT
>NA|TRBV6-1|few|TRBJ1-6
CASSEGGTNSPLHF
TGTGCCAGCAGTGAGGGAGGGACCAATTCACCCCTCCACTTT
>TRBD2|TRBV7-2|NA|TRBJ2-1
CASSLSGLAGGLNEQFF
TGTGCCAGCAGCTTAAGCGGGTTAGCGGGAGGGCTCAATGAGCAGTTCTTC
>NA|TRBV9|NA|TRBJ2-3
CASSVETDTQYF
TGTGCCAGCAGCGTAGAAACAGATACGCAGTATTTT
>TRBD2|TRBV19|NA|TRBJ2-1
CASTPYRASGRSSYNEQFF
TGTGCCAGTACCCCTTACAGGGCTAGCGGGAGGAGCTCCTACAATGAGCAGTTCTTC
>TRBD2|TRBV7-2|once|TRBJ2-1
CASSSTRLADPVNEQFF
TGTGCCAGCAGCTCCACCCGACTAGCTGACCCCGTCAATGAGCAGTTCTTC
>NA|TRBV11-2|NA|TRBJ2-6
CASSLAHGGTGANVLTF
TGTGCCAGCAGCTTAGCTCATGGGGGAACTGGGGCCAACGTCCTGACTTTC
>TRBD1|TRBV5-1|NA|TRBJ1-2
CASSPSGQAVLYGYTF
TGCGCCAGCAGCCCCTCGGGACAGGCCGTACTCTATGGCTACACCTTC
>NA|TRBV2|NA|TRBJ1-6
CASSDASPLHF
TGTGCCAGCAGTGATGCATCACCCCTCCACTTT
>NA|TRBV7-9|few|TRBJ1-6
CASSLNRENSPLHF
TGTGCCAGCAGCTTGAACAGGGAGAATTCACCCCTCCACTTT
>NA|TRBV2|NA|TRBJ2-7
CASSEALLNYEQYF
TGTGCCAGCAGTGAAGCTCTACTAAACTACGAGCAGTACTTC
>NA|TRBV19|NA|TRBJ2-1
CASSRGVYNEQFF
TGTGCCAGTAGTCGCGGGGTTTACAATGAGCAGTTCTTC
>NA|TRBV2|NA|TRBJ1-2
CASSEVGAYGYTF
TGTGCCAGCAGTGAAGTTGGGGCGTATGGCTACACCTTC
>NA|TRBV25-1|NA|TRBJ2-6
CASSNRVDLLAGANVLTF
TGTGCCAGCTCGAACCGCGTGGATCTCTTAGCTGGGGCCAACGTCCTGACTTTC
>TRBD1|TRBV5-1|NA|TRBJ1-6
CASSETTGVVNSPLHF
TGCGCCAGCAGCGAAACTACAGGGGTAGTAAATTCACCCCTCCACTTT
>TRBD1|TRBV9|NA|TRBJ1-2
CASSVASGGDGYTF
TGTGCCAGCAGCGTAGCGTCAGGGGGCGATGGCTACACCTTC
>NA|TRBV28|NA|TRBJ1-6
CASGRGANSPLHF
TGTGCCAGCGGGCGGGGGGCTAATTCACCCCTCCACTTT
>NA|TRBV5-1|NA|TRBJ1-2
CASSLWEAAARSYTF
TGCGCCAGCAGCTTGTGGGAGGCGGCCGCTAGGAGCTACACCTTC
>TRBD1|TRBV29-1|NA|TRBJ1-4
CSVGPTGGGEKLFF
TGCAGCGTCGGTCCGACAGGGGGCGGGGAAAAACTGTTTTTT
>NA|TRBV6-5|NA|TRBJ2-5
CASKTSLNQETQYF
TGTGCCAGCAAGACTAGTTTAAACCAAGAGACCCAGTACTTC
>TRBD1|TRBV5-4|NA|TRBJ2-7
CASSRDRAVYEQYF
TGTGCCAGCAGCCGGGACAGGGCGGTCTACGAGCAGTACTTC